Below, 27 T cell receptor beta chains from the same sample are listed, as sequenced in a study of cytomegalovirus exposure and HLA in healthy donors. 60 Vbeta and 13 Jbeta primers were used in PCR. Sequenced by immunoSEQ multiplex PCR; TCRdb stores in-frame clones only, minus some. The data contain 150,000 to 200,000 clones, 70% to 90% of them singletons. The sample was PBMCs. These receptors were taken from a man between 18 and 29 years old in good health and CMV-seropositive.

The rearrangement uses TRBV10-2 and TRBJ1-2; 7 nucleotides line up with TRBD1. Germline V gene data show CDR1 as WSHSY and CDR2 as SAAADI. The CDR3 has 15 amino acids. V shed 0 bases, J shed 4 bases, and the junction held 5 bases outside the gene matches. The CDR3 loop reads CASSESAGGPYGYTF. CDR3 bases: TGCGCCAGCAGTGAGTCGGCAGGGGGTCCCTATGGCTACACCTTC.

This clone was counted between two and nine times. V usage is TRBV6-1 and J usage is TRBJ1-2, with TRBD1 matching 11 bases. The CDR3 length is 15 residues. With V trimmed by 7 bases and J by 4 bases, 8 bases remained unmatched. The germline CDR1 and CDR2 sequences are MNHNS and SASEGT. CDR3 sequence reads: CASITRTGGSYGYTF. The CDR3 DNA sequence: TGTGCCAGCATTACCCGGACAGGGGGCTCCTATGGCTACACCTTC.

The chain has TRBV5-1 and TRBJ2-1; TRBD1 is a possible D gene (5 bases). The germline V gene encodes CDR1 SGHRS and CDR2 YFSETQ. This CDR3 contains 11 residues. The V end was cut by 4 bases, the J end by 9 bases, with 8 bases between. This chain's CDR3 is CASSLDSEQFF. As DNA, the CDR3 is TGCGCCAGCAGCCTTGACAGTGAGCAGTTCTTC.

This CDR3 is CASSLGTGGYGYTF. The DNA for the CDR3 is TGCGCCAGCAGCCTCGGGACAGGGGGTTATGGCTACACCTTC. This chain uses TRBV4-3 with TRBJ1-2, with 11 nucleotides matching TRBD1. The CDR3 extends over 14 amino acids. Germline V gives CDR1 LGHNA, CDR2 YSLEER. Losses at the gene ends were 4 bases for V and 5 bases for J; bases not matched to a gene: 3.

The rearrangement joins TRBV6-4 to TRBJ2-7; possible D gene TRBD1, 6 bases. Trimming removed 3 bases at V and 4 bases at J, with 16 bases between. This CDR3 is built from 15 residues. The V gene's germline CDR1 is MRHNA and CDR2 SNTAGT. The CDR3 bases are TGTGCCAGCAGTGAGGGGGCCGGGATGGGTTACGAGCAGTACTTC. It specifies CASSEGAGMGYEQYF.

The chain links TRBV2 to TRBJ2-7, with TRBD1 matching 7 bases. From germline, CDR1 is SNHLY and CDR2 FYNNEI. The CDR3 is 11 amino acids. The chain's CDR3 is CVTGALVEQYF. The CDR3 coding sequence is TGTGTCACAGGGGCCTTGGTGGAGCAGTACTTC.

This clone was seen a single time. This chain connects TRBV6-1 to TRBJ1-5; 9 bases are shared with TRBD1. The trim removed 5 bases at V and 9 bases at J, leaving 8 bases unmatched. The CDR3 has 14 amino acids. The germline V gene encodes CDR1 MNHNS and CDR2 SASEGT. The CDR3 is CASSPGQGRRPQHF. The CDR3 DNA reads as TGTGCCAGCAGTCCGGGACAGGGACGGAGGCCCCAGCATTTT.

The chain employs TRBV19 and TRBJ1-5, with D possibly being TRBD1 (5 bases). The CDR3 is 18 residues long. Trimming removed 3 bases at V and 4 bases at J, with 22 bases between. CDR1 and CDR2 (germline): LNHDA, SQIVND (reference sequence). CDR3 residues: CASSMNLGALRVNQPQHF. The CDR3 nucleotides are TGTGCCAGTAGTATGAATTTAGGGGCCCTAAGGGTAAATCAGCCCCAGCATTTT. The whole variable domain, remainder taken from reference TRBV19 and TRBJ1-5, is DGGITQSPKYLFRKEGQNVTLSCEQNLNHDAMYWYRQDPGQGLRLIYYSQIVNDFQKGDIAEGYSVSREKKESFPLTVTSAQKNPTAFYLCASSMNLGALRVNQPQHFGDGTRLSIL.

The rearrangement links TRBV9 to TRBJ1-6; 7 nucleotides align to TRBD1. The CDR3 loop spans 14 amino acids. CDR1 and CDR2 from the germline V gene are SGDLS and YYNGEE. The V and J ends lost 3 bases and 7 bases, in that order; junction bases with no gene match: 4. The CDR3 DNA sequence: TGTGCCAGCAGCGACCGGGACAGAAATTCACCCCTCCACTTT. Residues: CASSDRDRNSPLHF.

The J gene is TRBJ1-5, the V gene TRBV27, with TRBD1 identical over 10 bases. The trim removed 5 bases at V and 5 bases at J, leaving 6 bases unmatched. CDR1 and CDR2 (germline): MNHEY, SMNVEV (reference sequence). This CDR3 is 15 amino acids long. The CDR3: CASSPWDRGHQPQHF. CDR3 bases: TGTGCCAGCAGTCCGTGGGACAGGGGACATCAGCCCCAGCATTTT.

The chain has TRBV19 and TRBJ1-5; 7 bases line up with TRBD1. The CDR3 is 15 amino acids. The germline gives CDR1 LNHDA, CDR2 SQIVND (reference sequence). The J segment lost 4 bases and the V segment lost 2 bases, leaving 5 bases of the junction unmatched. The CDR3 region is CASSISGQENQPQHF. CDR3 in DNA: TGTGCCAGTAGTATATCAGGACAGGAAAATCAGCCCCAGCATTTT.

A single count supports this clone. This CDR3 reads CASSASTIHNEKLFF. The CDR3 nucleotides are TGTGCCAGCAGCGCGTCGACAATCCATAATGAAAAACTGTTTTTT. The chain links TRBV7-9 to TRBJ1-4; D gene unclear. The CDR3 sequence is 15 residues long. Germline V gene data show CDR1 as SEHNR and CDR2 as FQNEAQ (reference sequence). V was pared by 5 bases and J by 4 bases, with 14 bases between.

CDR3 sequence: CASSPGTAANQPQHF. Here the CDR3 DNA reads TGTGCCAGCAGTCCAGGGACAGCCGCCAATCAGCCCCAGCATTTT. This chain joins TRBV27 and TRBJ1-5, with 7 bases lining up with TRBD1. The CDR3 is made up of 15 amino acids. CDR1 is MNHEY, CDR2 SMNVEV, per germline (reference sequence). After removal of 5 bases from V and 3 bases from J, the junction contained 7 bases not matched to a gene.

CDR3 bases: TGTGCCAGCAGTCCCTATTCTAGCGGGGGTTACGAGCAGTACTTC. It translates to CASSPYSSGGYEQYF. This chain uses TRBV2 with TRBJ2-7; 10 bases are a match to TRBD2. Trimming cost V 5 bases and J 4 bases; bases outside gene matches: 8. CDR1 is SNHLY, CDR2 FYNNEI, per germline. There are 15 residues in the CDR3. Variable domain in full (rest from reference TRBV2 and TRBJ2-7): EPEVTQTPSHQVTQMGQEVILRCVPISNHLYFYWYRQILGQKVEFLVSFYNNEISEKSEIFDDQFSVERPDGSNFTLKIRSTKLEDSAMYFCASSPYSSGGYEQYFGPGTRLTVT.

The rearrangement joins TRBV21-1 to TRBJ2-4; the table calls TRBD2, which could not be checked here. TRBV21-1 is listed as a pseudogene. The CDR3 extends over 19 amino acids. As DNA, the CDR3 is TGTGCCAGCAGCAAATCGGGGGTGAGTAGCGGGGGTTTCAAAAACATTCAGTACTTC. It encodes CASSKSGVSSGGFKNIQYF.

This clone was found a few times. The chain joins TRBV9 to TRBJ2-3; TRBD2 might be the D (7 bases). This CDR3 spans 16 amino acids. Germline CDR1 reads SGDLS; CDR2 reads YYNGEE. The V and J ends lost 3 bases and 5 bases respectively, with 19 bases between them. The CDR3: CASSASPGGQGDTQYF. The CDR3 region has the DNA TGTGCCAGCAGCGCCTCCCCCGGGGGGCAGGGAGATACGCAGTATTTT.

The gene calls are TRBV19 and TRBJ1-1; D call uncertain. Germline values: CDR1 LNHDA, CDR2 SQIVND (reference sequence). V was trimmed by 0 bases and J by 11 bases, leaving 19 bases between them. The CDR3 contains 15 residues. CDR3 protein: CASSIELATGNGAFF. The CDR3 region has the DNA TGTGCCAGTAGTATAGAATTGGCAACGGGGAACGGGGCTTTCTTT.

As DNA, the CDR3 is TGCGCCAGCAGTGAGTCGGCCGGGACAGGTTATAATTCACCCCTCCACTTT. The encoded protein is CASSESAGTGYNSPLHF. The V call is TRBV10-2, the J call TRBJ1-6; 8 bases fit TRBD1. Trimming at V came to 0 bases and at J to 4 bases, leaving 5 bases not matched to a gene. The CDR3 runs to 17 residues. In germline, CDR1 is WSHSY, CDR2 SAAADI.

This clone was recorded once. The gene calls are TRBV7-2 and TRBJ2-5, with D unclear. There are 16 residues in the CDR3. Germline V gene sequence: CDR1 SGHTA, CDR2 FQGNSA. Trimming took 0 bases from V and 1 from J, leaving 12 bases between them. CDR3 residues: CASSLAVSGVQETQYF. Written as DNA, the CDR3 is TGTGCCAGCAGCTTAGCCGTGTCCGGTGTCCAAGAGACCCAGTACTTC. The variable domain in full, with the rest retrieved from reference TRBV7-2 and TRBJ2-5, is GAGVSQSPSNKVTEKGKDVELRCDPISGHTALYWYRQSLGQGLEFLIYFQGNSAPDKSGLPSDRFSAERTGGSVSTLTIQRTQQEDSAVYLCASSLAVSGVQETQYFGPGTRLLVL.

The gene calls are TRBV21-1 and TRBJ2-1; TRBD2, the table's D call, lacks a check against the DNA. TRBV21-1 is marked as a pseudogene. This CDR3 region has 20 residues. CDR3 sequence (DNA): TGTGCCAGCATTACACCCCCCAGCGGGGGACCGTTACACTCCTACAATGAGCAGTTCTTC. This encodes CASITPPSGGPLHSYNEQFF.

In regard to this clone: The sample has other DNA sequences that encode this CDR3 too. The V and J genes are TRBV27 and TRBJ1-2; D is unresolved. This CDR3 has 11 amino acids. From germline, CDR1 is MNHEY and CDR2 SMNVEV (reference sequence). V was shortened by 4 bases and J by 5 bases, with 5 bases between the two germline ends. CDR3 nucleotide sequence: TGTGCCAGCAGTTCGGGATATGGCTACACCTTC. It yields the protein CASSSGYGYTF.

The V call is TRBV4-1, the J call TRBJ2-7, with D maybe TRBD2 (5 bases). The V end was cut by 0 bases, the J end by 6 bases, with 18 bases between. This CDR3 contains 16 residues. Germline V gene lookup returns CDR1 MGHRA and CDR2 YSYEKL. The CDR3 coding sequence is TGCGCCAGCAGCCAAGAAAGCATTATTGTCGGAGGCGAGCAGTACTTC. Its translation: CASSQESIIVGGEQYF.

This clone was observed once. The CDR3 DNA sequence: TGTGCCAGCAGTGAAAGTGCACCCGGCGGTGGCTACACCTTC. It codes for CASSESAPGGGYTF. The chain uses TRBV2 and TRBJ1-2; D gene uncertain. Trimming shortened V by 2 bases and J by 7 bases, and 14 bases separated the two germline ends. The length of the CDR3 is 14 residues. Germline V CDR1 and CDR2: SNHLY, FYNNEI.

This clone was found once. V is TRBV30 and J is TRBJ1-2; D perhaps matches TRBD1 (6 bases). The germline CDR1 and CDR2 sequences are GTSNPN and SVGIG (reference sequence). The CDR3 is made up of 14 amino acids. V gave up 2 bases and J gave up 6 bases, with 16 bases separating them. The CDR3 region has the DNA TGTGCCTGGAGTTTAATAGGGGGAAACGATGGCTACACCTTC. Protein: CAWSLIGGNDGYTF. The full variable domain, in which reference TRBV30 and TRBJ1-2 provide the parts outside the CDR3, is SQTIHQWPATLVQPVGSPLSLECTVEGTSNPNLYWYRQAAGRGLQLLFYSVGIGQISSEVPQNLSASRPQDRQFILSSKKLLLSDSGFYLCAWSLIGGNDGYTFGSGTRLTVV.

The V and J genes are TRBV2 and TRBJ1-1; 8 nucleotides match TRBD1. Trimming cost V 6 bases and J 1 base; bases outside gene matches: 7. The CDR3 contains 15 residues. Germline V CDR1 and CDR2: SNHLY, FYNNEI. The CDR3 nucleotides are TGTGCCAGCAGGCCCGGACAGGGTTCGAACACTGAAGCTTTCTTT. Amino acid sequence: CASRPGQGSNTEAFF.

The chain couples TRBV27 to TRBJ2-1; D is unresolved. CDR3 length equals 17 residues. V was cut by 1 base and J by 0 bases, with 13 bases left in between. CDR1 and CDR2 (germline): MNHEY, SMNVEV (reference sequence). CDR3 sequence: CASSLFLGRHSYNEQFF. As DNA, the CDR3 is TGTGCCAGCAGTTTATTCTTGGGCAGGCACTCCTACAATGAGCAGTTCTTC.

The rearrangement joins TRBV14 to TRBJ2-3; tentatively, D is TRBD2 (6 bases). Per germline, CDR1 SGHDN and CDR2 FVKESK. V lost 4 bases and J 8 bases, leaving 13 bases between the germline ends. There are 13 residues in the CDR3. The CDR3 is CASSPGLLGTQYF. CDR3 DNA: TGTGCCAGCAGCCCGGGACTTTTGGGTACGCAGTATTTT.